This T cell receptor (beta chain) was found in a study of cytomegalovirus exposure and HLA in healthy donors. PCR was performed using 60 Vbeta and 13 Jbeta primers. Method: immunoSEQ multiplex PCR; TCRdb's copy keeps in-frame clones and lacks some. The sample records 75,000 to 100,000 clones, roughly 80% being singletons. The CDR3 has 16 residues. V was clipped by 3 bases and J by 1 base; unmatched bases: 9. The V gene's germline CDR1 is SGHRS and CDR2 YFSETQ. In this sample, this clone turned up many times. This TCR was sampled from a man aged 35 to 55 in good health and CMV-seronegative. The sequencing input was PBMCs. The rearrangement links TRBV5-1 to TRBJ1-1; 7 bases align to TRBD1. The CDR3 spells CASSSDRDQGNTEAFF. The DNA for the CDR3 is TGCGCCAGCAGCTCCGACAGGGATCAGGGGAACACTGAAGCTTTCTTT. Full variable domain (missing parts from reference TRBV5-1 and TRBJ1-1): KAGVTQTPRYLIKTRGQQVTLSCSPISGHRSVSWYQQTPGQGLQFLFEYFSETQRNKGNFPGRFSGRQFSNSRSEMNVSTLELGDSALYLCASSSDRDQGNTEAFFGQGTRLTVV.